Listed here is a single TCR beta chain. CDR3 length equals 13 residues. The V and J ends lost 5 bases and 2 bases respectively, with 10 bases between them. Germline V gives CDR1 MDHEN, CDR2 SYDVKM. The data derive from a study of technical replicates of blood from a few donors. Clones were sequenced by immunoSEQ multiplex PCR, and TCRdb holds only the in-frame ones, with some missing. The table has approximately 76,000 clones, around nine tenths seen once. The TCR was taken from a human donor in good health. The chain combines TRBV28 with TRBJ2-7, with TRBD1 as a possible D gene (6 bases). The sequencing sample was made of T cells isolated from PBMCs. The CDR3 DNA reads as TGTGCCAGCAGTCGACAGGTCCCCTACGAGCAGTACTTC. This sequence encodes CASSRQVPYEQYF.